This is a list of T cell receptor beta chains from one sample in a study of blood T cell repertoires in COVID-19. Here immunoSEQ multiplex PCR was the method, and the copy in TCRdb shows in-frame clones only, minus some. The sample gives about 260,000 clones, approximately 89% of which show up once; more than 8.5% is in the top ten. Material for sequencing was peripheral blood. The receptors shown here come from a woman aged 70-85 years with COVID-19, enrolled during active disease. The CDR3 runs from the conserved cysteine through the conserved F or W. The D gene is left open where the match is weak. Clone sizes are given selectively: once, few, many, or a class where the clone is expanded.

>TRBD1|TRBV19|NA|TRBJ2-7
TGTGCCAGTAGTCGTGACAGGGGGCATTACGAGCAGTACTTC
CASSRDRGHYEQYF
>NA|TRBV5-1|few|TRBJ1-1
TGCGCCAGCAGTTCGACAGGATGGAACACTGAAGCTTTCTTT
CASSSTGWNTEAFF
>TRBD2|TRBV29-1|NA|TRBJ2-2
TGCAGCGTTCAACTAGCGGGGGCCGGGGAGCTGTTTTTT
CSVQLAGAGELFF
>NA|TRBV25-1|NA|TRBJ1-2
TGTGCCAGCAGTGGACCGGGGAACTATGGCTACACCTTC
CASSGPGNYGYTF
>NA|TRBV3-1/TRBV3-2|NA|TRBJ1-6
TGTGCCAGCAGCCAAGTGGAGGGGAACTCACCCCTCCACTTT
CASSQVEGNSPLHF
>NA|TRBV6-5|NA|TRBJ1-1
TGTGCCAGCAGGATTGAGAGAGGCACTGAAGCTTTCTTT
CASRIERGTEAFF
>NA|TRBV19|NA|TRBJ2-7
TGTGCCAGTAGGGGCTATAGAGCGGAGGACTACGAGCAGTACTTC
CASRGYRAEDYEQYF
>NA|TRBV4-2|few|TRBJ1-4
TGTGCCAGCAGCCAAGGGGCAGTTGCTGAAAAACTGTTTTTT
CASSQGAVAEKLFF
>TRBD1|TRBV24-1|NA|TRBJ2-1
TGTGCCACCAGTGATCGGGGGACAGGGGGACGGTCCTACAATGAGCAGTTCTTC
CATSDRGTGGRSYNEQFF
>NA|TRBV3-1/TRBV3-2|NA|TRBJ2-6
TGTGCCAGCAGCGGACGCGGGACTGGGGCCAACGTCCTGACTTTC
CASSGRGTGANVLTF
>NA|TRBV18|NA|TRBJ1-1
TGTGCCAGCTCACCACCGAGTACGACTGAAGCTTTCTTT
CASSPPSTTEAFF
>NA|TRBV18|NA|TRBJ2-5
TGTGCCAGCTCACCCAAACAGGGAGGGGAGACCCAGTACTTC
CASSPKQGGETQYF
>NA|TRBV27|NA|TRBJ2-2
TGTGCCAGCAGTTTGTATTTTTTTATGGGGGCGACGAACACCGGGGAGCTGTTTTTT
CASSLYFFMGATNTGELFF
>TRBD2|TRBV28|NA|TRBJ2-4
TGTGCCAGCAGTCCGGATACCGGGACTAGCATTCAGTACTTC
CASSPDTGTSIQYF
>NA|TRBV28|NA|TRBJ1-5
TGTGCCAGCAGAACAGCGGGGGCCCCTCAGCCCCAGCATTTT
CASRTAGAPQPQHF
>TRBD1|TRBV7-2|NA|TRBJ2-3
TGTGCCAGCAGCTTAGCCTCAACGGGACAGGGCACAGATACGCAGTATTTT
CASSLASTGQGTDTQYF
>TRBD1|TRBV27|NA|TRBJ2-7
TGTGCCAGCAGTTTATCCGGGACAGGGTTCTACGAGCAGTACTTC
CASSLSGTGFYEQYF
>NA|TRBV29-1|NA|TRBJ1-2
TGCAGCGTTGAAGGCGGGCATGGAGGGGACTATGGCTACACCTTC
CSVEGGHGGDYGYTF
>TRBD1|TRBV19|NA|TRBJ1-2
TGTGCCGGTCGACAGGGACCCCTGTATGGCTACACCTTC
CAGRQGPLYGYTF
>NA|TRBV12-5|NA|TRBJ2-3
TGTGCTAGTGGTTTGGGAGCGGAATTCACAGATACGCAGTATTTT
CASGLGAEFTDTQYF
>TRBD1|TRBV5-1|once|TRBJ1-5
TGCGCCAGCAGCGCCTATTTTAGGGGACAGGGTCATCAGCCCCAGCATTTT
CASSAYFRGQGHQPQHF
>TRBD1|TRBV27|NA|TRBJ2-7
TGTGCCAGCAGTTTAAGGGAGACAGGGGTCGAGCAGTACTTC
CASSLRETGVEQYF
>NA|TRBV30|NA|TRBJ1-2
TGTGCCTGGAGTGTCCCGGGGATGATTTTCTATGGCTACACCTTC
CAWSVPGMIFYGYTF
>TRBD1|TRBV9|NA|TRBJ1-2
TGTGCCAGCAGCGTAGGACGGACAGGGGGCAACTATGGCTACACCTTC
CASSVGRTGGNYGYTF
>NA|TRBV5-1|NA|TRBJ1-2
TGCGCCAGCAGCTTGGTCTCCAGGGGTAACTATGGCTACACCTTC
CASSLVSRGNYGYTF
>TRBD1|TRBV28|NA|TRBJ1-3
TGTGCCAGCAGCGGACAGGGGAGAAACACCATATATTTT
CASSGQGRNTIYF
>TRBD1|TRBV10-3|NA|TRBJ1-1
TGTGCCATCAGTGAGGGTGGACAGGGCAAGAACACTGAAGCTTTCTTT
CAISEGGQGKNTEAFF
>TRBD1|TRBV7-2|NA|TRBJ1-6
TGTGCCAGCAGCTTAGAGACAGGGGGGAATTCACCCCTCCACTTT
CASSLETGGNSPLHF